Below are 5 T cell receptor beta chains sequenced from a single sample in a study of blood T cell repertoires in COVID-19. TCRdb's copy holds only in-frame clones and misses some; the assay was immunoSEQ multiplex PCR. The data show 200,000 to 250,000 clones, 70% to 85% seen once. The source material was PBMCs or T cells enriched from blood (not recorded which). The receptors derive from an older woman who had recovered from COVID-19.

This clone was recorded a few times. The rearrangement uses TRBV7-2 and TRBJ2-1, with 7 nucleotides matching TRBD2. The V segment lost 5 bases and the J segment 10 bases; nucleotides outside the gene matches: 2. Germline V gene sequence: CDR1 SGHTA, CDR2 FQGNSA. This CDR3 has 11 amino acids. The CDR3 nucleotides read TGTGCCAGCAGCGCCGGGGGGGAGCAGTTCTTC. Its protein product is CASSAGGEQFF.

This chain uses TRBV10-3 with TRBJ2-3; possibly TRBD2 for D (5 bases). The CDR3 loop spans 18 amino acids. In germline, CDR1 is ENHRY, CDR2 SYGVKD. V lost 3 bases to trimming and J lost 1 base, with 20 bases between them. CDR3 amino acids: CAISDSGKGLMGTDTQYF. CDR3 nucleotide sequence: TGTGCCATCAGTGATTCCGGGAAGGGTTTAATGGGCACAGATACGCAGTATTTT.

The J gene is TRBJ1-2, the V gene TRBV7-2; D is perhaps TRBD1 (5 bases). Germline V gene lookup returns CDR1 SGHTA and CDR2 FQGNSA. The CDR3 runs to 13 residues. V was cut by 4 bases and J by 7 bases, with 13 bases left in between. The DNA for the CDR3 is TGTGCCAGCAGCTCCCAAGGGGTTCTTGGCTACACCTTC. This encodes CASSSQGVLGYTF.

A few counts support this clone. The chain couples TRBV6-5 to TRBJ1-1; D might be TRBD1 (5 bases). Germline V CDR1 and CDR2: MNHEY, SVGAGI. This CDR3 is built from 14 residues. V lost 10 bases, J lost 4 bases, and 19 bases lay in between. The CDR3 reads CAITPAGRGTEAFF. CDR3 bases: TGTGCCATCACCCCGGCAGGGAGGGGCACTGAAGCTTTCTTT.

The rearrangement uses TRBV11-2 and TRBJ2-5, with a tentative D call TRBD2 (6 bases). V lost 5 bases to trimming and J lost 3 bases, with 10 bases between them. Germline V gives CDR1 SGHAT, CDR2 FQNNGV. The CDR3 spans 13 residues. CDR3: CASSPGSKETQYF. CDR3 in DNA: TGTGCCAGCAGCCCCGGGAGCAAAGAGACCCAGTACTTC.